This passage covers 30 T cell receptor beta chains from one sample sequenced in a study of spatial heterogeneity in lung cancer. As for time point: sample taken at primary tumor resection. From tumor, nontumor lung or frozen PBMC, whole RNA was taken unsorted for sequencing. TCRdb independently ran MiXCR on the 5' RACE reads; one entry per CDR3 protein. This table holds around 10,000 distinct CDR3 sequences, approximately 3.8% found once. Material: normal lung tissue next to the tumor, obtained at surgery. These receptor sequences come from a male donor with early-stage non-small cell lung cancer.

This clonotype was seen at least ten times. The chain links TRBV5-1 to TRBJ2-1; 8 bases are shared with TRBD1. The CDR3 consists of 14 residues. Germline-derived CDR1 and CDR2 are SGHRS and YFSETQ. Germline trimming cut 4 bases from V and 6 bases from J; bases unmatched to any gene: 6. The CDR3 DNA reads TGCGCCAGCAGCCATGGACAGGGTTCCAATGAGCAGTTCTTC. This sequence encodes CASSHGQGSNEQFF.

This clonotype was detected ten times or more. The V gene is TRBV27, the J gene TRBJ2-1; no firm D call. In germline, CDR1 is MNHEY, CDR2 SMNVEV (reference sequence). V was clipped by 6 bases and J by 6 bases, with 15 bases between them. The CDR3 extends over 14 amino acids. The DNA of the CDR3 is TGTGCCAGCAGGCCGGGCCCGAGGACCAATGAGCAGTTCTTC. Protein sequence: CASRPGPRTNEQFF.

This clonotype was detected a few times. The chain has TRBV6-1 and TRBJ1-5; D perhaps matches TRBD1 (6 bases). The germline V gene encodes CDR1 MNHNS and CDR2 SASEGT. The CDR3 extends over 15 amino acids. Trimming stripped 5 bases from V and 0 bases from J, with 11 bases between. CDR3 in DNA: TGTGCCAGCAGTATCCGGGACAATAGCAATCAGCCCCAGCATTTT. It translates to CASSIRDNSNQPQHF.

In its sample, this clonotype is medium-sized. The chain carries TRBV27 and TRBJ1-1; D is ambiguous. V was trimmed by 5 bases and J by 2 bases, leaving 15 bases between them. Germline V gene data show CDR1 as MNHEY and CDR2 as SMNVEV (reference sequence). The CDR3 is 15 amino acids. This chain's CDR3 is CASSMRRKINTEAFF. CDR3 DNA: TGTGCCAGCAGTATGAGACGAAAGATCAACACTGAAGCTTTCTTT.

This clonotype came up many times. The CDR3 region is CASSQGWNTEAFF. The CDR3 coding sequence is TGTGCCAGCAGCCAAGGTTGGAACACTGAAGCTTTCTTT. This chain joins TRBV3-1 and TRBJ1-1; D gene ambiguous. CDR3 length equals 13 residues. CDR1 and CDR2 from the germline V gene are LGHDT and YNNKEL (reference sequence). The V gene lost 1 base and the J gene lost 1 base, with 4 bases spanning the gap.

This clonotype appeared many times. The V and J genes are TRBV27 and TRBJ2-7, with D unresolved. Between the trimmed V and J ends, which lost 0 bases and 3 bases, there was a span of 6 bases. Germline V lookup: CDR1 MNHEY, CDR2 SMNVEV (reference sequence). There are 13 residues in the CDR3. The CDR3 spells CASSLSVIYEQYF. The CDR3 DNA is TGTGCCAGCAGTTTATCCGTCATCTACGAGCAGTACTTC.

In its sample, this clonotype was seen many times. The CDR3 DNA sequence: TGTGCCAGCAGCACGGGCCTCTACAATGAGCAGTTCTTC. This sequence encodes CASSTGLYNEQFF. The chain employs TRBV28 and TRBJ2-1; D is unresolved. V lost 6 bases and J lost 3, with 9 bases in between. Germline CDR1 and CDR2: MDHEN and SYDVKM. The CDR3 runs to 13 residues.

V and J are TRBV19 and TRBJ2-6, with TRBD1 matching 8 bases. This CDR3 contains 16 residues. J was trimmed by 2 bases and V by 7 bases; bases with no gene match: 7. CDR1 LNHDA and CDR2 SQIVND come from the germline V gene (reference sequence). This chain's CDR3 is CASTDRGTAGANVLTF. The CDR3, as DNA: TGTGCCAGTACCGACAGGGGAACGGCTGGGGCCAACGTCCTGACTTTC.

This clonotype was recorded many times. The V call is TRBV7-6, the J call TRBJ2-3, with TRBD2 matching 14 bases. The V gene end was trimmed by 6 bases and the J gene end by 2 bases; junction bases not matched to a gene: 4. There are 16 residues in the CDR3. From germline, CDR1 is SGHVS and CDR2 FNYEAQ. CDR3 protein: CASRRTSGGSTDTQYF. The CDR3 region has the DNA TGTGCCAGCAGGAGGACTAGCGGGGGGTCCACAGATACGCAGTATTTT.

This clonotype has ten or more counts. The chain combines TRBV5-1 with TRBJ1-1; D call uncertain. CDR3 length: 16 residues. The germline gives CDR1 SGHRS, CDR2 YFSETQ. V lost 4 bases and J 0 bases, leaving 16 bases between the germline ends. The CDR3 here is CASSRDGPDMNTEAFF. CDR3 nucleotide sequence: TGCGCCAGCAGCCGTGACGGACCCGATATGAACACTGAAGCTTTCTTT.

This clonotype was seen many times. This rearrangement joins TRBV28 to TRBJ1-6; D gene uncertain. V shed 5 bases and J shed 4 bases, with 18 bases lying between them. The CDR3 length is 17 residues. Germline CDR1 and CDR2: MDHEN and SYDVKM. In DNA form, the CDR3 reads TGTGCCAGCAGTCCATTATCACTGGGTGGTTATAATTCACCCCTCCACTTT. Encoded protein: CASSPLSLGGYNSPLHF.

The table lists this clonotype with many counts. The chain joins TRBV12-5 to TRBJ1-1, with D perhaps matching TRBD1 (5 bases). Germline values: CDR1 LGHNT, CDR2 FRNRAP. V lost 1 base to trimming and J lost 4 bases, with 25 bases between them. The CDR3 runs 19 residues. The CDR3 DNA sequence: TGTGCTAGTGGTTTGGGGTTGGTACTCCGGGGCTCGGAGGTCACTGAAGCTTTCTTT. Amino acids: CASGLGLVLRGSEVTEAFF. The full variable domain, in which reference TRBV12-5 and TRBJ1-1 provide the parts outside the CDR3, is DARVTQTPRHKVTEMGQEVTMRCQPILGHNTVFWYRQTMMQGLELLAYFRNRAPLDDSGMPKDRFSAEMPDATLATLKIQPSEPRDSAVYFCASGLGLVLRGSEVTEAFFGQGTRLTVV.

The sample holds many counts of this clonotype. The chain combines TRBV3-1 with TRBJ1-2; D is unresolved. Germline lookup yields CDR1 LGHDT and CDR2 YNNKEL (reference sequence). Trimming removed 2 bases at V and 1 base at J, with 17 bases between. This CDR3 spans 17 amino acids. CDR3 bases: TGTGCCAGCAGCCAATATGAGCTCGGACGGAGTAACTATGGCTACACCTTC. This translates into CASSQYELGRSNYGYTF.

This clonotype was picked up many times. J is TRBJ2-7 and V is TRBV2; possible D gene TRBD1, 6 bases. Trimming shortened V by 4 bases and J by 0 bases, and 16 bases separated the two germline ends. This CDR3 spans 16 amino acids. Germline V CDR1 and CDR2: SNHLY, FYNNEI. The chain's CDR3 is CASSALPGQFSYEQYF. CDR3 nucleotide sequence: TGTGCCAGCAGTGCACTTCCCGGACAGTTCTCCTACGAGCAGTACTTC.

In its sample, this clonotype was seen many times. The DNA is left out, because the CDR3 cannot be placed on it with certainty; the CDR3 is given as TCRdb lists it. The chain uses TRBV21-1 and TRBJ2-3; TRBD2, the table's D call, was not compared with the DNA. TRBV21-1 is an annotated pseudogene. The CDR3 is 20 amino acids long, termini counted. CDR3 in amino acids: CASSKGSMWVAGGSTDTQYF.

This clonotype was seen a handful of times. The chain links TRBV30 to TRBJ2-3, with D possibly being TRBD1 (6 bases). Germline V gives CDR1 GTSNPN, CDR2 SVGIG (reference sequence). The CDR3 length is 13 residues. Trimming took off 2 bases at V and 5 bases at J, with 11 bases between the two ends. The CDR3 sequence: CAWSLGAIDTQYF. CDR3 nucleotide sequence: TGTGCCTGGAGTTTGGGGGCGATAGATACGCAGTATTTT.

This clonotype was counted at least ten times. The CDR3 DNA follows: TGCAGTGCTGCCCGAGGGCAGACAGGAAACACCATATATTTT. Encoded protein: CSAARGQTGNTIYF. The chain uses TRBV20-1 and TRBJ1-3; D is uncertain. V was cut by 5 bases and J by 4 bases, with 15 bases left in between. The germline V gene encodes CDR1 DFQATT and CDR2 SNEGSKA (reference sequence). CDR3 length equals 14 residues.

In this sample, this clonotype turned up many times. The chain couples TRBV3-1 to TRBJ2-5; TRBD2 matches 8 bases. V lost 6 bases, J lost 1 base, and 10 bases stayed unmatched. This CDR3 has 16 residues. From germline, CDR1 is LGHDT and CDR2 YNNKEL (reference sequence). The CDR3 nucleotides are TGTGCCAGCAGGAGCAGCGGACTAGCCGCCCAAGAGACCCAGTACTTC. As protein: CASRSSGLAAQETQYF.

In its sample, this clonotype is large (0.1 to 1%). The chain combines TRBV2 with TRBJ2-1; D remains unclear. The CDR3 sequence is 12 residues long. Trimming cost V 2 bases and J 6 bases, with 5 bases left between them. CDR1 is SNHLY and CDR2 is FYNNEI in the germline V gene. The DNA for the CDR3 is TGTGCCAGCAGTGAATTCACCAATGAGCAGTTCTTC. Amino acids: CASSEFTNEQFF.

Within the sample, this clonotype is medium-sized. The gene calls are TRBV20-1 and TRBJ2-5; D gene unclear. Germline V gene sequence: CDR1 DFQATT, CDR2 SNEGSKA (reference sequence). This CDR3 has 11 residues. The V gene lost 5 bases and the J gene lost 2 bases, with 6 bases spanning the gap. The CDR3 sequence is CSAAHQETQYF. The CDR3 DNA follows: TGCAGTGCTGCCCATCAAGAGACCCAGTACTTC.

This clonotype has at least ten counts. The chain has TRBV7-2 and TRBJ2-1; the match to TRBD2 covers 14 bases. V lost 2 bases to trimming and J lost 9 bases; unmatched junction nucleotides: 6. This CDR3 comprises 16 residues. CDR1 is SGHTA, CDR2 FQGNSA, per germline. CDR3 nucleotide sequence: TGTGCCAGCAGCTTACTGACTAGCGGGAGGGTTCCTGAGCAGTTCTTC. Encoded protein: CASSLLTSGRVPEQFF. The whole variable domain, filled in from reference TRBV7-2 and TRBJ2-1, reads GAGVSQSPSNKVTEKGKDVELRCDPISGHTALYWYRQSLGQGLEFLIYFQGNSAPDKSGLPSDRFSAERTGGSVSTLTIQRTQQEDSAVYLCASSLLTSGRVPEQFFGPGTRLTVL.

In its sample, this clonotype is medium-sized (0.01 to 0.1%). The rearrangement links TRBV6-2 or TRBV6-3 to TRBJ2-5; no definite D call. In germline, CDR1 is MNHEY, CDR2 SVGEGT. Trimming removed 6 bases from V and 4 bases from J, with 12 bases in between. The CDR3 sequence is 13 residues long. The CDR3 protein is CASSSLRRETQYF. The CDR3 nucleotides read TGTGCCAGCAGCTCACTGAGGAGAGAGACCCAGTACTTC.

The chain joins TRBV25-1 to TRBJ1-4, with D maybe TRBD1 (6 bases). Trimming left V 9 bases short and J 5 bases short, with 28 bases between. The length of the CDR3 is 18 residues. Germline lookup yields CDR1 MGHDK and CDR2 SYGVNS. This chain's CDR3 is CARKRPTGREGENEKLFF. Written as DNA, the CDR3 is TGTGCCAGAAAGAGACCTACAGGGAGGGAGGGGGAAAATGAAAAACTGTTTTTT.

This clonotype was observed at least ten times. V is TRBV5-1 and J is TRBJ1-4, with D uncertain. This CDR3 is built from 15 residues. Trimming shortened V by 1 base and J by 5 bases, and 12 bases separated the two germline ends. Germline V gene sequence: CDR1 SGHRS, CDR2 YFSETQ. The CDR3 sequence is CASSLTGQLNEKLFF. The DNA for the CDR3 is TGCGCCAGCAGCTTGACTGGGCAGTTAAATGAAAAACTGTTTTTT. Complete variable domain (other parts from reference TRBV5-1 and TRBJ1-4): KAGVTQTPRYLIKTRGQQVTLSCSPISGHRSVSWYQQTPGQGLQFLFEYFSETQRNKGNFPGRFSGRQFSNSRSEMNVSTLELGDSALYLCASSLTGQLNEKLFFGSGTQLSVL.

This clonotype was seen many times. The chain employs TRBV29-1 and TRBJ2-7; D possibly corresponds to TRBD1 (6 bases). The ends were cut back, 7 bases at V and 4 bases at J, with 11 bases in the middle. Germline loops: CDR1 SQVTM, CDR2 ANQGSEA. The CDR3 loop spans 11 amino acids. The CDR3 here is CSGSRGYEQYF. CDR3 nucleotides: TGCAGCGGGTCCAGGGGATACGAGCAGTACTTC.

This clonotype was observed a few times. The chain couples TRBV18 to TRBJ1-1; no definite D call. This CDR3 is 16 amino acids long. Germline lookup yields CDR1 KGHSH and CDR2 LQKENI. Trimming removed 0 bases at V and 1 base at J, with 12 bases between. In nucleotides, the CDR3 is TGTGCCAGCTCACCACCTGATTGGATGCCGAACACTGAAGCTTTCTTT. It yields the protein CASSPPDWMPNTEAFF. The full variable domain, rest sourced from reference TRBV18 and TRBJ1-1, is NAGVMQNPRHLVRRRGQEARLRCSPMKGHSHVYWYRQLPEEGLKFMVYLQKENIIDESGMPKERFSAEFPKEGPSILRIQQVVRGDSAAYFCASSPPDWMPNTEAFFGQGTRLTVV.

This clonotype is classed as medium-sized (0.01 to 0.1%). The V and J genes are TRBV20-1 and TRBJ2-7, with D tentatively TRBD2 (6 bases). Germline lookup yields CDR1 DFQATT and CDR2 SNEGSKA (reference sequence). This CDR3 spans 14 amino acids. Deletions cut 0 bases from V and 6 bases from J, with 15 bases between. The CDR3 region is CSARDERVEGEQYF. DNA of the CDR3: TGCAGTGCTAGAGATGAACGGGTGGAGGGCGAGCAGTACTTC.

The table lists this clonotype with a few counts. J is TRBJ2-5 and V is TRBV6-1; D unresolved. The germline CDR1 and CDR2 sequences are MNHNS and SASEGT. Deletions cut 2 bases from V and 5 bases from J, with 12 bases between. CDR3 length equals 14 residues. This CDR3 is CASSELRLGETQYF. CDR3 in DNA: TGTGCCAGCAGTGAATTGAGGCTCGGGGAGACCCAGTACTTC.

By sample share, this clonotype is large. The chain combines TRBV5-5 with TRBJ2-3; perhaps D is TRBD1 or TRBD2 (5 bases each). V lost 5 bases, J lost 0 bases, and 16 bases lay in between. Germline V gene lookup returns CDR1 SGHKS and CDR2 YYEKEE (reference sequence). The CDR3 is made up of 16 amino acids. The CDR3 nucleotides are TGTGCCAGCAGTGGGGAAAGAGGGGCTAGCACAGATACGCAGTATTTT. Encoded protein: CASSGERGASTDTQYF.

This clonotype was counted many times. The chain recombines TRBV4-3 with TRBJ1-3; possibly TRBD1 for D (6 bases). Germline CDR1 and CDR2: LGHNA and YSLEER. This CDR3 region has 16 residues. The V gene lost 0 bases and the J gene lost 4 bases, with 13 bases spanning the gap. CDR3 in DNA: TGCGCCAGCAGCCAAGAGTACAGGGCTCTGGGAAACACCATATATTTT. It encodes CASSQEYRALGNTIYF.